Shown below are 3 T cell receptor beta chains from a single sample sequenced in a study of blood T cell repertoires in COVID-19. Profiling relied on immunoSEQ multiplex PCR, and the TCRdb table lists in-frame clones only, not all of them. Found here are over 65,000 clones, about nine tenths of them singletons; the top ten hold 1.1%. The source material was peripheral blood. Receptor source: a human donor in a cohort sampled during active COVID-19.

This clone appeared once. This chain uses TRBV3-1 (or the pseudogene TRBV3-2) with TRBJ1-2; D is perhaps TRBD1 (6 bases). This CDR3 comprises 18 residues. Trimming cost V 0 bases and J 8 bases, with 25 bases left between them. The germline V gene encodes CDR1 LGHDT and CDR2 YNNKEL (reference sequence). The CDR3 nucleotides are TGTGCCAGCAGCCAAGAGTGGGGGCCCTTAAAATCCCCTAGGGGCTACACCTTC. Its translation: CASSQEWGPLKSPRGYTF.

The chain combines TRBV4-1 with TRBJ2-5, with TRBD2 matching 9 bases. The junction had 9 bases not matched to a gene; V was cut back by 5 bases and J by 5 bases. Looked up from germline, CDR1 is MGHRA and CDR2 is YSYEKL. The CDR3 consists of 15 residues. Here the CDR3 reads CASSNLGTSSETQYF. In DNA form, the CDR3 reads TGCGCCAGCAGCAACCTCGGGACTAGCAGCGAGACCCAGTACTTC.

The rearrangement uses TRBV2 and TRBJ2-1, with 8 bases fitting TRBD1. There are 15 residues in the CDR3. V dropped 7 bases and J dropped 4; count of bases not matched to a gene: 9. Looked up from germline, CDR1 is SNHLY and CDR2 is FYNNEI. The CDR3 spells CASTPSGGFYNEQFF. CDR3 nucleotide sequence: TGTGCCAGCACCCCTTCAGGGGGCTTTTACAATGAGCAGTTCTTC.